The clone carrying this T cell receptor beta chain was seen only once. Germline V gene lookup returns CDR1 MDHEN and CDR2 SYDVKM. CDR3 size: 15 residues. Trimming took off 5 bases at V and 7 bases at J, with 18 bases between the two ends. This sample was included in a study of technical replicates of blood from four donors. Assay: immunoSEQ multiplex PCR; the TCRdb copy retains only in-frame clones and omits some. The table lists 75,000 to 100,000 clones, just under 95% of them singletons. The receptor was isolated from a human donor in good health. Sequencing was carried out using T cells isolated from PBMCs. V gene TRBV28 combines with J gene TRBJ1-5; D call uncertain. CDR3 bases: TGTGCCAGCAGTGTCCGCGGGCGGATTGACCAGCCCCAGCATTTT. Translated: CASSVRGRIDQPQHF.